The source of this T cell receptor beta chain is a study of CXCR3-negative and CXCR3-positive naive CD8 T cells. Findings of the study overall: Naive CXCR3-positive cells had TRB CDR3s more hydrophobic than those of CXCR3-negative naive cells.

The CDR3 has 14 amino acids. Germline V gene lookup returns CDR1 MNHEY and CDR2 SMNVEV (reference sequence). In regard to this clonotype: Its cognate antigen is unknown.

UMI-labeled 5' RACE yielded the TRB cDNA libraries. TCRdb reprocessed the 5' RACE reads, with one entry per CDR3 protein and no DNA. This repertoire comprises about 150,000 distinct CDR3 sequences; its ten largest clones make up 0.49%. What was sequenced was naive CXCR3+ CD8+ T cells from blood. Subset in this sample: CD45RO-CCR7+CD27+CD95- naive CD8+ T cells expressing CXCR3 (TNR3+). This TCR was recovered from a human donor in good health. Some clones in this sample may be carry-over from other donors' samples. The chain is built from TRBV27 and TRBJ2-7. This chain's CDR3 is CASSFGGRAYEQHF.